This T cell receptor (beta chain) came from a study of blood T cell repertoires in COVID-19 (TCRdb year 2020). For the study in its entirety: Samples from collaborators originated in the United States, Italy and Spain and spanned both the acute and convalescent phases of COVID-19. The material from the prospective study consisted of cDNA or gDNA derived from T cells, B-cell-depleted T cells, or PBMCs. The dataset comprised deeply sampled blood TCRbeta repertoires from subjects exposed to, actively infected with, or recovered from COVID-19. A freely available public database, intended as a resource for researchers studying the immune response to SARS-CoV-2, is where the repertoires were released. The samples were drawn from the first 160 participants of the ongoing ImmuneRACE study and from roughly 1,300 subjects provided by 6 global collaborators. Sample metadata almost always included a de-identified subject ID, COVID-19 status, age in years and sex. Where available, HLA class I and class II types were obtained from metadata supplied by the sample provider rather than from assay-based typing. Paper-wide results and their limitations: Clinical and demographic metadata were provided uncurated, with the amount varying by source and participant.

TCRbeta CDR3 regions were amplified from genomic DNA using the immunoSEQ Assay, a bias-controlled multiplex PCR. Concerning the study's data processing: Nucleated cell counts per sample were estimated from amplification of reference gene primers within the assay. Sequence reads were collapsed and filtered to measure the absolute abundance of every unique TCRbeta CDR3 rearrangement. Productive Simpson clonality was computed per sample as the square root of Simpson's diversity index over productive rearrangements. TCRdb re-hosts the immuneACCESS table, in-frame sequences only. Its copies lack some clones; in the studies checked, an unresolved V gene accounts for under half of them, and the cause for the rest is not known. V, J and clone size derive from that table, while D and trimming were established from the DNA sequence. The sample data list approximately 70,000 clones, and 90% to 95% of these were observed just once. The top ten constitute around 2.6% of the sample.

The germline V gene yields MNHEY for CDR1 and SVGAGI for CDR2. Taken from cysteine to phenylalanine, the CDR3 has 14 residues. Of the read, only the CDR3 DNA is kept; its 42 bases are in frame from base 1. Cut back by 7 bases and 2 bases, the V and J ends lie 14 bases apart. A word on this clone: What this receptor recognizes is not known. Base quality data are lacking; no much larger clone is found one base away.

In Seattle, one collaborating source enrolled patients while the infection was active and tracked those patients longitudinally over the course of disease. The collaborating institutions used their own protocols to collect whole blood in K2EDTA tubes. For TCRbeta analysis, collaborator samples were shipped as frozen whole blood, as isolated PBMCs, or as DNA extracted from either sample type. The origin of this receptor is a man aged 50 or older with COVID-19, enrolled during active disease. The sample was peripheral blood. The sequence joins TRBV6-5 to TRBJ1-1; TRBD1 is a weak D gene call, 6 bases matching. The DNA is TGTGCCAGCACCCTGAGGGGGTTTAACACTGAAGCTTTCTTT. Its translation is CASTLRGFNTEAFF.